This TCR beta chain derives from a study of OX40 agonist ivuxolimab in advanced cancers. Study results and caveats: There were, on average, more expanded clones in CD8+ T cells than in CD4+.

The CDR3 runs 15 residues. Trimming stripped 4 bases from V and 7 bases from J, with 20 bases between. Germline CDR1 reads SGHDN; CDR2 reads FVKESK. Using immunoSEQ multiplex PCR, the repertoire was profiled, and TCRdb retains in-frame clones only, with some absent. The table has around 80,000 clones, approximately 87% seen once; the top ten hold about 0.57%. The study sampled blood at baseline, cycle 4 day 1, and cycle 7 day 1. Note on this clone: Antigen: not known.

The rearrangement uses TRBV14 and TRBJ2-7, with a possible D match to TRBD2 (6 bases). This sequence was found in an adult with an advanced solid tumor such as melanoma, head and neck, liver or kidney cancer. The specimen comprised CD4+ or CD8+ T cells sorted from blood, sampled in a trial of the OX40 agonist ivuxolimab. The CDR3 loop is CASSLPGVRPGEQYF. In DNA form, the CDR3 reads TGTGCCAGCAGCCTCCCGGGAGTCCGTCCGGGGGAGCAGTACTTC.